This is a list of T cell receptor beta chains from one sample in a study of immune evolution from preneoplasia to lung adenocarcinoma. The protocol was immunoSEQ multiplex PCR, while the TCRdb copy is restricted to in-frame clones and leaves out a portion. The profile covers around 4,400 clones, with approximately 86% appearing a single time and 3% to 3.5% taken by the ten largest. Input material: FFPE invasive lung adenocarcinoma tissue. These receptors were obtained from a person in their fifties with lung adenocarcinoma. Each CDR3 is given with its conserved first and last residue. The D gene is left open where the match is weak. A clone size is listed for some rows: how often the clone was seen (once, few, many), or a class if it is expanded.

>.|TRBV7-8|TRBJ1-5|.
TGTGCCAGCAGCTTAGAGGGCAGAAGCAATCAGCCCCAGCATTTT
CASSLEGRSNQPQHF
>.|TRBV29-1|TRBJ2-7|.
TGCAGCGTTGAACTATCCTACGAGCAGTACTTC
CSVELSYEQYF
>once|TRBV10-1|TRBJ1-1|TRBD1
TGCGCCAGCAGTGGGACCAACGGGACAGGGATCGGGAACACTGAAGCTTTCTTT
CASSGTNGTGIGNTEAFF
>.|TRBV11-2|TRBJ2-2|TRBD2
TGTGCCAGCAGCTTTGGGACTAGCTATATTTTCGGGGAGCTGTTTTTT
CASSFGTSYIFGELFF
>.|TRBV6-1|TRBJ1-5|.
TGTGCCAGCAGTACGGGACATGTTTATCAGCCCCAGCATTTT
CASSTGHVYQPQHF
>.|TRBV29-1|TRBJ2-1|.
TGCAGCGTTGCCCAAACGGCTAGCGCCTACAATGAGCAGTTCTTC
CSVAQTASAYNEQFF
>.|TRBV7-3|TRBJ2-5|.
TGTGCCAGCAGCTCCCAGGGGCGAGGGGAGACCCAGTACTTC
CASSSQGRGETQYF
>.|TRBV28|TRBJ1-1|.
TGTGCCAGCAGTTTGTCAACAGCCATGAACACTGAAGCTTTCTTT
CASSLSTAMNTEAFF
>once|TRBV6-4|TRBJ2-3|.
TGTGCCAGCAGTGACGGGAGCACAGATACGCAGTATTTT
CASSDGSTDTQYF
>.|TRBV11-2|TRBJ1-1|.
TGTGCCAGCAGCTTAGGAGGGGGGTTCGGTGAAGCTTTCTTT
CASSLGGGFGEAFF
>.|TRBV7-8|TRBJ2-3|TRBD1
TGTGCCAGCAGCCACCCGACAGGGTTAGATACGCAGTATTTT
CASSHPTGLDTQYF
>.|TRBV19|TRBJ2-7|TRBD1
TGTGCCAGTACCTGGACAGGGGGCGCCGAGCAGTACTTC
CASTWTGGAEQYF
>.|TRBV15|TRBJ1-5|TRBD1
TGTGCCACCAGCAGAGGGACAGGGGAGCGATATAGCAATCAGCCCCAGCATTTT
CATSRGTGERYSNQPQHF
>.|TRBV10-2|TRBJ1-2|.
TGCGCCAGCAGTGAGTCCGGCTATGGCTACACCTTC
CASSESGYGYTF
>few|TRBV18|TRBJ1-4|.
TGTGCCAGCTCACCGGGGTTCAGCCCAGGCGAGGAAAAACTGTTTTTT
CASSPGFSPGEEKLFF
>.|TRBV5-4|TRBJ1-5|.
TGTGCCAGCAGCTTGGACAATCAGCCCCAGCATTTT
CASSLDNQPQHF